Each of the 20 T cell receptor beta chains below was sequenced from the same sample in a study of OX40 agonist ivuxolimab in advanced cancers. The repertoire was sequenced with immunoSEQ multiplex PCR; TCRdb's copy has only in-frame clones and lacks some. The repertoire holds tens of thousands of clones, with 75% to 90% as singletons. The specimen was CD4+ or CD8+ T cells sorted from blood, collected in a trial of the OX40 agonist ivuxolimab. Receptors originate from an adult with an advanced solid tumor such as melanoma, head and neck, liver or kidney cancer.

V gene TRBV7-9 combines with J gene TRBJ2-7; TRBD1 matches at 9 bases. J was trimmed by 2 bases and V by 5 bases; bases with no gene match: 7. In germline, CDR1 is SEHNR, CDR2 FQNEAQ (reference sequence). The CDR3 is 15 residues long. The DNA of the CDR3 is TGTGCCAGCAGCCCCGGGACAGGGAATACCTACGAGCAGTACTTC. Its translation is CASSPGTGNTYEQYF.

This clone was counted a few times. The rearrangement uses TRBV28 and TRBJ1-5; 11 bases are a match to TRBD1. The CDR3 covers 15 residues. CDR1 and CDR2 (germline): MDHEN, SYDVKM. The J segment lost 0 bases and the V segment lost 6 bases, leaving 1 base of the junction unmatched. CDR3 nucleotide sequence: TGTGCCAGCAGCGGGACAGGGGGTAGCAATCAGCCCCAGCATTTT. Translating gives CASSGTGGSNQPQHF.

This chain links TRBV9 with TRBJ2-5, with D maybe TRBD2 (6 bases). In germline, CDR1 is SGDLS, CDR2 YYNGEE. V dropped 4 bases and J dropped 4 bases, with 17 bases sitting between them. The CDR3 sequence is 15 residues long. The CDR3 here is CASSPQAGSGETQYF. CDR3 sequence (DNA): TGTGCCAGCAGCCCCCAGGCGGGATCAGGAGAGACCCAGTACTTC.

This sequence joins TRBV27 and TRBJ2-6; D gene unclear. Germline CDR1 reads MNHEY; CDR2 reads SMNVEV (reference sequence). The CDR3 spans 16 residues. Trimming removed 5 bases from V and 0 bases from J, with 11 bases in between. CDR3 residues: CASSTSTLSGANVLTF. Written as DNA, the CDR3 is TGTGCCAGCAGTACCTCGACACTCTCTGGGGCCAACGTCCTGACTTTC.

V usage is TRBV27 and J usage is TRBJ2-5; 15 positions agree with TRBD2. The CDR3 contains 17 residues. Germline values: CDR1 MNHEY, CDR2 SMNVEV (reference sequence). Germline trimming cut 5 bases from V and 5 bases from J; bases unmatched to any gene: 9. CDR3 region: CASSPGTSGRKAETQYF. CDR3 coding DNA: TGTGCCAGCAGTCCGGGGACTAGCGGGAGGAAGGCGGAGACCCAGTACTTC.

The chain uses TRBV27 and TRBJ2-2, with D tentatively TRBD1 (6 bases). Germline values: CDR1 MNHEY, CDR2 SMNVEV (reference sequence). The CDR3 consists of 14 residues. V shed 2 bases and J shed 6 bases, with 10 bases lying between them. In nucleotides, the CDR3 is TGTGCCAGCAGTTTAAGGGACACCCCCGGGGAGCTGTTTTTT. This codes for CASSLRDTPGELFF.

This clone was recorded only once. CDR3 in amino acids: CATPGQGNTGELFF. The CDR3 DNA is TGTGCCACGCCGGGACAGGGTAACACCGGGGAGCTGTTTTTT. The rearrangement uses TRBV19 and TRBJ2-2; TRBD1 matches 9 bases. Germline V gene data show CDR1 as LNHDA and CDR2 as SQIVND (reference sequence). This CDR3 contains 14 residues. With 10 bases clipped from V and 2 bases from J, the junction kept 5 bases outside the gene matches.

CDR3 region: CASTKAGPYNEQFF. The CDR3 DNA sequence: TGTGCCAGCACCAAGGCAGGGCCCTACAATGAGCAGTTCTTC. J is TRBJ2-1 and V is TRBV16; tentatively, D is TRBD1 (5 bases). The CDR3 totals 14 residues. The germline V and J ends were trimmed by 7 bases and 2 bases, with 12 bases remaining between them. The germline V gene encodes CDR1 KGHSY and CDR2 FQNENV.

This chain joins TRBV7-2 and TRBJ1-1; 7 bases map to TRBD1. The trim removed 8 bases at V and 3 bases at J, leaving 9 bases unmatched. The CDR3 consists of 14 residues. Germline V lookup: CDR1 SGHTA, CDR2 FQGNSA. In DNA form, the CDR3 reads TGTGCCAGCGGACTACAGGGGATGGACACTGAAGCTTTCTTT. Protein: CASGLQGMDTEAFF.

The chain is built from TRBV18 and TRBJ2-3; D not certain. The ends were cut back, 3 bases at V and 0 bases at J, with 7 bases in the middle. Germline V gene lookup returns CDR1 KGHSH and CDR2 LQKENI. The CDR3 runs 14 residues. The CDR3, as DNA: TGTGCCAGCTCACCCCAGACAAGCACAGATACGCAGTATTTT. Amino acids: CASSPQTSTDTQYF.

The chain is built from TRBV13 and TRBJ2-7; 10 nucleotides align to TRBD1. Germline values: CDR1 PRHDT, CDR2 FYEKMQ (reference sequence). The V gene end was trimmed by 4 bases and the J gene end by 5 bases; junction bases not matched to a gene: 11. CDR3 size: 16 residues. As DNA, the CDR3 is TGTGCCAGCAGCTCTACGTCGACAGGGGGCTCACACGAGCAGTACTTC. Amino acids: CASSSTSTGGSHEQYF.

This sequence joins TRBV19 and TRBJ2-7; D is ambiguous. The CDR3 spans 13 residues. Deletions cut 4 bases from V and 9 bases from J, with 16 bases between. Germline loops: CDR1 LNHDA, CDR2 SQIVND (reference sequence). This chain's CDR3 is CASSSEPIGWQYF. The DNA for the CDR3 is TGTGCCAGTAGTAGCGAGCCTATCGGATGGCAGTACTTC.

V usage is TRBV5-1 and J usage is TRBJ2-3; the D gene is possibly TRBD2 (6 bases). The CDR3 consists of 15 residues. V dropped 7 bases and J dropped 3 bases, with 18 bases sitting between them. The germline CDR1 and CDR2 sequences are SGHRS and YFSETQ. DNA for the CDR3: TGCGCCAGCGGGGCCATTTGGGGGGAGACAGATACGCAGTATTTT. Its translation: CASGAIWGETDTQYF.

V usage is TRBV10-3 and J usage is TRBJ2-3, with a weak D call TRBD1 (6 bases). V lost 2 bases to trimming and J lost 14 bases, with 14 bases between them. Germline assignment: CDR1 ENHRY and CDR2 SYGVKD. This CDR3 is 12 amino acids long. The CDR3 spells CAISEAGVELYF. CDR3 DNA sequence: TGTGCCATCAGTGAGGCAGGGGTGGAGTTGTATTTT.

J is TRBJ2-2 and V is TRBV19; D unresolved. Germline CDR1 and CDR2: LNHDA and SQIVND (reference sequence). The ends were cut back, 4 bases at V and 3 bases at J, with 3 bases in the middle. The CDR3 sequence is 12 residues long. The CDR3, as DNA: TGTGCCAGTAGTAGATACACCGGGGAGCTGTTTTTT. Translating gives CASSRYTGELFF.

The chain has TRBV4-1 and TRBJ2-7; D remains unclear. The CDR3 covers 12 residues. V lost 1 base, J lost 5 bases, and 6 bases lay in between. Germline V gives CDR1 MGHRA, CDR2 YSYEKL. The CDR3 sequence is CASSQVTNEQYF. The DNA of the CDR3 is TGCGCCAGCAGCCAAGTCACCAACGAGCAGTACTTC.

The chain combines TRBV5-5 with TRBJ2-3, with a possible D match to TRBD1 (6 bases). The germline CDR1 and CDR2 sequences are SGHKS and YYEKEE (reference sequence). The CDR3 is made up of 15 amino acids. Trimming took off 3 bases at V and 5 bases at J, with 16 bases between the two ends. This CDR3 reads CASSSHRVLGDTQYF. The CDR3 region has the DNA TGTGCCAGCAGCTCCCACAGGGTCTTGGGAGATACGCAGTATTTT. The whole variable domain, remainder taken from reference TRBV5-5 and TRBJ2-3, is DAGVTQSPTHLIKTRGQQVTLRCSPISGHKSVSWYQQVLGQGPQFIFQYYEKEERGRGNFPDRFSARQFPNYSSELNVNALLLGDSALYLCASSSHRVLGDTQYFGPGTRLTVL.

This chain connects TRBV19 to TRBJ2-1, with D tentatively TRBD2 (5 bases). The CDR3 length is 16 residues. V gave up 6 bases and J gave up 0 bases, with 15 bases separating them. Germline lookup yields CDR1 LNHDA and CDR2 SQIVND (reference sequence). The CDR3 DNA reads TGTGCCAGTAGCCTTGAGGACTTCTACTCCTACAATGAGCAGTTCTTC. Amino acid sequence: CASSLEDFYSYNEQFF.

This clone was found a few times. This chain uses TRBV7-9 with TRBJ2-1; a possible D gene is TRBD2 (5 bases). The germline V and J ends were trimmed by 7 bases and 13 bases, with 20 bases remaining between them. The germline gives CDR1 SEHNR, CDR2 FQNEAQ (reference sequence). CDR3 length: 13 amino acids. CDR3 sequence (DNA): TGTGCCAGCACCACTTCCCGCTTAGAGGGCCAGTTCTTC. Translation gives CASTTSRLEGQFF.

Concerning this clone itself: Other DNA sequences from this sample encode an identical CDR3 as well. The chain couples TRBV5-6 to TRBJ2-7; D unclear. The CDR3 length is 12 residues. Trimming shortened V by 1 base and J by 1 base, and 3 bases separated the two germline ends. Per the germline V gene, CDR1 is SGHDT and CDR2 is YYEEEE. DNA for the CDR3: TGTGCCAGCAGCTTGAGTTCCTACGAGCAGTACTTC. It encodes CASSLSSYEQYF.